Only a few counts were recorded for the clone carrying this TCR beta chain. Its antigen remains unidentified. This entry belongs to a study of molecular identifiers for immune sequencing clone quantification. Previously described methods and listed TCR primers were used for bulk TCR libraries. TCRdb independently ran MiXCR on the PCR reads; one entry per CDR3 protein. The sample holds about 630,000 distinct CDR3 sequences, around 25% seen once. The CDR3 covers 17 residues. The germline gives CDR1 SGHNT, CDR2 YYREEE (reference sequence). The V segment lost 1 base and the J segment 4 bases; nucleotides outside the gene matches: 12. Study-level points and caveats: It was shown that clones above 20 RNA copies held over 97% of effector molecules, but under 1% in naive cells.

The sequence derives from a human donor in good health. Some libraries in this study had Jurkat cell RNA spiked in. The sample consisted of naive CD8+ T cells from blood, with Jurkat cell RNA spiked in. Described subset: FACS-sorted CD8+CD4-CCR7+CD45RA+ naive T cells. This rearrangement joins TRBV5-4 to TRBJ2-3; 7 bases are a match to TRBD1. CDR3 sequence (DNA): TGTGCCAGCAGCTTGCCAGGGGGTGGAGAGTTTGCAGATACGCAGTATTTT. Protein product: CASSLPGGGEFADTQYF.